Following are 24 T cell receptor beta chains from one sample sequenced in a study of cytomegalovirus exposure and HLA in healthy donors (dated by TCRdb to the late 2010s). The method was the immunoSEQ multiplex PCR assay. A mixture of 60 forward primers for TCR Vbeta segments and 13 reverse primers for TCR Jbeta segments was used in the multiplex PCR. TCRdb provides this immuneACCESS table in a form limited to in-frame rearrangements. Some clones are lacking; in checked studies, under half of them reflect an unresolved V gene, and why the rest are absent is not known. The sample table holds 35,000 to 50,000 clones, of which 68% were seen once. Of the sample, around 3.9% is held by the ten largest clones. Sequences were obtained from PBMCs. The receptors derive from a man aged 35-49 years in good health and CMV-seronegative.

The CDR3 DNA follows: TGTGCCAGTAGTATAGGGCAGGGGGCCCGCTACACCTTC. Translating gives CASSIGQGARYTF. V usage is TRBV19 and J usage is TRBJ1-2; TRBD1 matches at 8 bases. From germline, CDR1 is LNHDA and CDR2 SQIVND (reference sequence). The CDR3 length is 13 residues. The trim removed 1 base at V and 9 bases at J, leaving 4 bases unmatched.

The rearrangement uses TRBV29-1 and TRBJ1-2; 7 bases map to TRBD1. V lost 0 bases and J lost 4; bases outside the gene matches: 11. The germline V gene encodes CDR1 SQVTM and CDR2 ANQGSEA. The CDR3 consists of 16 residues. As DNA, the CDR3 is TGCAGCGTTGAAGACTATGACAGGGCCGAGAGCTATGGCTACACCTTC. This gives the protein CSVEDYDRAESYGYTF. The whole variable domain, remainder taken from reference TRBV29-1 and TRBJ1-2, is SAVISQKPSRDICQRGTSLTIQCQVDSQVTMMFWYRQQPGQSLTLIATANQGSEATYESGFVIDKFPISRPNLTFSTLTVSNMSPEDSSIYLCSVEDYDRAESYGYTFGSGTRLTVV.

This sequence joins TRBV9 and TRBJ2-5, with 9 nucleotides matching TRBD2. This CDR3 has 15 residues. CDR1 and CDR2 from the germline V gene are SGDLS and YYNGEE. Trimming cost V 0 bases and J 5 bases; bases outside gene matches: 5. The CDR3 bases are TGTGCCAGCAGCGTAGGGATAGCGGGGGTGGAGACCCAGTACTTC. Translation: CASSVGIAGVETQYF.

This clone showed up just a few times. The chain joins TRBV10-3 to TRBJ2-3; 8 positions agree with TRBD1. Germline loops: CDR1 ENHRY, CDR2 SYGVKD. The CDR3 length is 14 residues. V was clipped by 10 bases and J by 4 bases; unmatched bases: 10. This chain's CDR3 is CATLDRDRSDTQYF. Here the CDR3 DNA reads TGTGCCACCTTGGACAGGGATCGTTCAGATACGCAGTATTTT.

CDR3 nucleotides: TGCGCCAGCAGCTTGGCCGGGAGCCGCTATGGCTACACCTTC. Translating gives CASSLAGSRYGYTF. This rearrangement joins TRBV5-1 to TRBJ1-2; no clear D. Germline lookup yields CDR1 SGHRS and CDR2 YFSETQ. The V end was cut by 0 bases, the J end by 4 bases, with 10 bases between. The CDR3 length is 14 residues.

CDR3 sequence (DNA): TGTGCCAGCAGTGAAGCGACCCCAGGGTCATCTAATTCACCCCTCCACTTT. This codes for CASSEATPGSSNSPLHF. The chain is built from TRBV6-1 and TRBJ1-6, with D possibly TRBD1 on 5 matching bases. In germline, CDR1 is MNHNS, CDR2 SASEGT. V lost 0 bases and J lost 6, with 15 bases in between. The CDR3 has 17 residues.

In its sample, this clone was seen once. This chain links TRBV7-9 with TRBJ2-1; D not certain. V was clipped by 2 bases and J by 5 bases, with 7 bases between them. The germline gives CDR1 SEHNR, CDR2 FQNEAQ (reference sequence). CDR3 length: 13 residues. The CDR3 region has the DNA TGTGCCAGCAGCTTACACAGTAACAATGAGCAGTTCTTC. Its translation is CASSLHSNNEQFF.

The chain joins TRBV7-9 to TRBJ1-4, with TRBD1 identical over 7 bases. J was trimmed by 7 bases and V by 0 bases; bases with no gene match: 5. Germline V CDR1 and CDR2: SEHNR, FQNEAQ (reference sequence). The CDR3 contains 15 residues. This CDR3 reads CASSLATGVSEKLFF. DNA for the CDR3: TGTGCCAGCAGCTTAGCCACAGGGGTTAGTGAAAAACTGTTTTTT.

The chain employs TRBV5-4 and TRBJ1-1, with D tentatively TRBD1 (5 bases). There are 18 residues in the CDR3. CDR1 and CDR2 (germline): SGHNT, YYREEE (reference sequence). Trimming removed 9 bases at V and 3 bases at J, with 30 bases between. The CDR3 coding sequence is TGTGCCACCAACCCCCGCCAGGGTTTCTTGAGGCAGGACACTGAAGCTTTCTTT. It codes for CATNPRQGFLRQDTEAFF.

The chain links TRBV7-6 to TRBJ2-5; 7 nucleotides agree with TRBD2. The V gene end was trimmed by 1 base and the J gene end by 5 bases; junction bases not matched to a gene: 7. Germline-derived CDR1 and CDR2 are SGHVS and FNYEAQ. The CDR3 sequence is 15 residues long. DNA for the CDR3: TGTGCCAGCAGCTTAGAGGCGAGCGGGGACGAGACCCAGTACTTC. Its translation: CASSLEASGDETQYF.

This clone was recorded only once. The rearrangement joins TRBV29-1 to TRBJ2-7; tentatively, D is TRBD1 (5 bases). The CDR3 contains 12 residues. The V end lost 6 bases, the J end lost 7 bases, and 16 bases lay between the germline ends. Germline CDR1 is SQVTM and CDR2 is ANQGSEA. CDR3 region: CSVRTIRGEQYF. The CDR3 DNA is TGCAGCGTCCGGACAATTCGCGGTGAGCAGTACTTC.

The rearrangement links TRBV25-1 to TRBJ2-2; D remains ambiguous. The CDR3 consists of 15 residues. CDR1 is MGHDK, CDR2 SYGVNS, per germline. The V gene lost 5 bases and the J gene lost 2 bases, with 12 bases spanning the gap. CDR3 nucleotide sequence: TGTGCCAGCAGTTGGGCAAGGATTAACACCGGGGAGCTGTTTTTT. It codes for CASSWARINTGELFF.

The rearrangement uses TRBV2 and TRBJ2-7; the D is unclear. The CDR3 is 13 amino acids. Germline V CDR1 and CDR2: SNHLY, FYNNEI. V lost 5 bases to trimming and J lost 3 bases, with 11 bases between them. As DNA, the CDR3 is TGTGCCAGCAGTCAAAACGCAGACTACGAGCAGTACTTC. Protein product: CASSQNADYEQYF.

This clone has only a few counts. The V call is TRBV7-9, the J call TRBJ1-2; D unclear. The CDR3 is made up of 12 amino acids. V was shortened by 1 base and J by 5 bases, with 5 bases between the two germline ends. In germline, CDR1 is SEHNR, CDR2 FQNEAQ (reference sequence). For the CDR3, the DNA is TGTGCCAGCAGCTTAGATCCTTATGGCTACACCTTC. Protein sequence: CASSLDPYGYTF.

CDR3 bases: TGTGCCTGGAGTGTCGGTGGCGGTGGCTACACCTTC. Encoded protein: CAWSVGGGGYTF. The chain joins TRBV30 to TRBJ1-2; unclear D gene. The germline gives CDR1 GTSNPN, CDR2 SVGIG (reference sequence). V was trimmed by 0 bases and J by 7 bases, leaving 9 bases between them. The CDR3 spans 12 residues.

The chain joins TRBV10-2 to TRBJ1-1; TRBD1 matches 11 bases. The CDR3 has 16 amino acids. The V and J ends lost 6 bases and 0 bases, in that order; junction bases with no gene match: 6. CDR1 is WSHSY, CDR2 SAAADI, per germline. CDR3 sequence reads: CASRDRGPSMNTEAFF. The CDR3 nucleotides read TGCGCCAGCAGGGACAGGGGGCCCTCGATGAACACTGAAGCTTTCTTT.

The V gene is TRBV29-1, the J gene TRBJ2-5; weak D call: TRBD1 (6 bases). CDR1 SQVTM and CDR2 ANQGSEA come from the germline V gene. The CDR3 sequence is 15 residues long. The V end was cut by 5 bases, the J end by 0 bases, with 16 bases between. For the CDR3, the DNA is TGCAGCGTTATGGGCAGGGGCACCTACCAAGAGACCCAGTACTTC. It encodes CSVMGRGTYQETQYF.

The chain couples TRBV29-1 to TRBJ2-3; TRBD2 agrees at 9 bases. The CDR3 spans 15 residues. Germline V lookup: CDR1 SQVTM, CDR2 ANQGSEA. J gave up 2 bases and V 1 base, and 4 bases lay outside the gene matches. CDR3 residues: CSVEGRGGLTDTQYF. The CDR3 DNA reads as TGCAGCGTTGAAGGGCGGGGGGGCCTCACAGATACGCAGTATTTT.

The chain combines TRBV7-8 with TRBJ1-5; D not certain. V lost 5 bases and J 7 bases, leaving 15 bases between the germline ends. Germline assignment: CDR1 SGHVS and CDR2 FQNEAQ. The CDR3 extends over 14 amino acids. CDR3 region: CASSGDGVWQPQHF. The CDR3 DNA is TGTGCCAGCAGCGGCGACGGGGTTTGGCAGCCCCAGCATTTT.

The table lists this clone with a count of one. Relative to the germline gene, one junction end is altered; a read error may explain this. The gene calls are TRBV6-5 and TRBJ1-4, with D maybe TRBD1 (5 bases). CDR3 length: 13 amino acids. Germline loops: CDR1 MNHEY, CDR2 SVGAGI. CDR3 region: CASSNSGRGKLFF. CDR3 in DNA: TGTGCCAGCAGTAACTCAGGGAGGGGAAAACTGTTTTTT.

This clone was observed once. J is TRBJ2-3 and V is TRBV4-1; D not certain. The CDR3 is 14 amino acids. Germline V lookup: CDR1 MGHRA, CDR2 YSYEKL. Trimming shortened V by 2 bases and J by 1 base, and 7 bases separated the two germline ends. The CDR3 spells CASSQTRGTDTQYF. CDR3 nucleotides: TGCGCCAGCAGCCAAACGCGTGGCACAGATACGCAGTATTTT.

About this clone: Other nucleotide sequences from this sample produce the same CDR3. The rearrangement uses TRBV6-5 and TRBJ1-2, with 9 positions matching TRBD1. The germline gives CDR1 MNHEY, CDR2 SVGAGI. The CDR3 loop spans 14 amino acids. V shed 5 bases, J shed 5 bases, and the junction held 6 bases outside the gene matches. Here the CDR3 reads CASSLTGGAYGYTF. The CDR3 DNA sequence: TGTGCCAGCAGTCTAACAGGGGGCGCGTATGGCTACACCTTC.

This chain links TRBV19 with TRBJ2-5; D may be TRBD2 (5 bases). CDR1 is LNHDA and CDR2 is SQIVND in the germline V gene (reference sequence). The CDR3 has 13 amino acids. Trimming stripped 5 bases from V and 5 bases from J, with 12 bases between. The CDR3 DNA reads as TGTGCCAGTAGTCCCAGTGCTAGCGAGACCCAGTACTTC. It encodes CASSPSASETQYF. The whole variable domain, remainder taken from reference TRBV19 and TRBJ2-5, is DGGITQSPKYLFRKEGQNVTLSCEQNLNHDAMYWYRQDPGQGLRLIYYSQIVNDFQKGDIAEGYSVSREKKESFPLTVTSAQKNPTAFYLCASSPSASETQYFGPGTRLLVL.

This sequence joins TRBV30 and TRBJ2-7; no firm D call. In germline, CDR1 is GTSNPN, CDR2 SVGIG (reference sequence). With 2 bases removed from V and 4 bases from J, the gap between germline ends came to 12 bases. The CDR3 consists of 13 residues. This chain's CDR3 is CAWSMGHSYEQYF. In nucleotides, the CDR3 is TGTGCCTGGAGTATGGGCCACTCTTACGAGCAGTACTTC.